The 9 T cell receptor beta chains presented below share a single source sample, sequenced in a study of control samples from healthy donors and cancer patients. Method: immunoSEQ multiplex PCR; TCRdb's copy keeps in-frame clones and lacks some. This sample yields roughly 73,000 clones, of which roughly 92% are seen a single time; 4.5% to 7.5% belongs to the top ten. Sequenced: blood. These receptors were collected from a woman aged 55-69 years in good health.

The V call is TRBV6-1, the J call TRBJ2-1; 8 nucleotides match TRBD1. After removal of 4 bases from V and 3 bases from J, the junction contained 11 bases not matched to a gene. Germline-derived CDR1 and CDR2 are MNHNS and SASEGT. The CDR3 loop spans 17 amino acids. DNA of the CDR3: TGTGCCAGCAGTGTCAGAGTCAGGGGGCGCGGCTACAATGAGCAGTTCTTC. Translated, it gives CASSVRVRGRGYNEQFF.

This clone appeared once. V gene TRBV6-5 combines with J gene TRBJ2-5; no definite D call. Germline-derived CDR1 and CDR2 are MNHEY and SVGAGI. This CDR3 is 12 amino acids long. The V end was cut by 5 bases, the J end by 3 bases, with 7 bases between. The CDR3 sequence is CASSRHKETQYF. CDR3 DNA: TGTGCCAGCAGTAGGCATAAAGAGACCCAGTACTTC.

The rearrangement uses TRBV9 and TRBJ2-2; the D gene is possibly TRBD2 (5 bases). V was pared by 6 bases and J by 5 bases, with 17 bases between. Germline V gives CDR1 SGDLS, CDR2 YYNGEE. The CDR3 contains 15 residues. CDR3 loop: CASNLSWSGTGELFF. The CDR3 DNA follows: TGTGCCAGCAACCTCTCTTGGTCGGGAACCGGGGAGCTGTTTTTT. The complete variable domain, with remaining parts taken from reference TRBV9 and TRBJ2-2, reads DSGVTQTPKHLITATGQRVTLRCSPRSGDLSVYWYQQSLDQGLQFLIQYYNGEERAKGNILERFSAQQFPDLHSELNLSSLELGDSALYFCASNLSWSGTGELFFGEGSRLTVL.

The rearrangement joins TRBV9 to TRBJ1-5, with 7 bases fitting TRBD1. V trimming: 6 bases; J trimming: 1 base; junction bases outside the gene matches: 7. Germline assignment: CDR1 SGDLS and CDR2 YYNGEE. The CDR3 is 15 amino acids. The CDR3 sequence: CASTDEGQSNQPQHF. Here the CDR3 DNA reads TGTGCCAGCACAGACGAGGGACAGAGCAATCAGCCCCAGCATTTT.

The chain links TRBV11-3 to TRBJ2-5; TRBD1 agrees at 7 bases. Germline V lookup: CDR1 SGHNT, CDR2 YENEEA. Trimming removed 1 base from V and 2 bases from J; junction bases left unmatched: 4. The length of the CDR3 is 15 residues. The CDR3 spells CASSLGGQKQETQYF. The CDR3 DNA reads as TGTGCCAGCAGCTTAGGGGGACAGAAACAAGAGACCCAGTACTTC. Full variable domain (rest looked up from reference TRBV11-3 and TRBJ2-5): EAGVVQSPRYKIIEKKQPVAFWCNPISGHNTLYWYLQNLGQGPELLIRYENEEAVDDSQLPKDRFSAERLKGVDSTLKIQPAELGDSAVYLCASSLGGQKQETQYFGPGTRLLVL.

CDR3 sequence reads: CASSLGGLPYNEQFF. The CDR3 DNA sequence: TGTGCCAGCAGTTTGGGGGGGTTGCCCTACAATGAGCAGTTCTTC. This chain uses TRBV28 with TRBJ2-1; 7 bases agree with TRBD2. V dropped 3 bases and J dropped 2; count of bases not matched to a gene: 4. Looked up from germline, CDR1 is MDHEN and CDR2 is SYDVKM. The length of the CDR3 is 15 residues.

This clone was detected once. The V gene is TRBV5-1, the J gene TRBJ1-1; D gene unclear. The V gene's germline CDR1 is SGHRS and CDR2 YFSETQ. The V end was cut by 4 bases, the J end by 1 base, with 14 bases between. The CDR3 totals 15 residues. CDR3 region: CASSPDGDANTEAFF. The CDR3 nucleotides read TGCGCCAGCAGCCCGGACGGAGACGCGAACACTGAAGCTTTCTTT. Combining the CDR3 with reference TRBV5-1 and TRBJ1-1 gives the whole variable domain KAGVTQTPRYLIKTRGQQVTLSCSPISGHRSVSWYQQTPGQGLQFLFEYFSETQRNKGNFPGRFSGRQFSNSRSEMNVSTLELGDSALYLCASSPDGDANTEAFFGQGTRLTVV.

This sequence joins TRBV2 and TRBJ2-7, with TRBD2 matching 7 bases. V trimming: 6 bases; J trimming: 2 bases; junction bases outside the gene matches: 7. The V gene's germline CDR1 is SNHLY and CDR2 FYNNEI. The CDR3 has 14 amino acids. Written as DNA, the CDR3 is TGTGCCAGCAGACAGACTAGCACCGCCTACGAGCAGTACTTC. Amino acid sequence: CASRQTSTAYEQYF.

The chain recombines TRBV5-1 with TRBJ1-2, with D maybe TRBD1 (6 bases). The CDR3 consists of 14 residues. Trimming removed 4 bases from V and 10 bases from J, with 20 bases in between. Germline V gene lookup returns CDR1 SGHRS and CDR2 YFSETQ. The CDR3 protein is CASSGIDRHGDYTF. The CDR3, as DNA: TGCGCCAGCAGCGGAATAGACAGGCATGGAGACTACACCTTC.